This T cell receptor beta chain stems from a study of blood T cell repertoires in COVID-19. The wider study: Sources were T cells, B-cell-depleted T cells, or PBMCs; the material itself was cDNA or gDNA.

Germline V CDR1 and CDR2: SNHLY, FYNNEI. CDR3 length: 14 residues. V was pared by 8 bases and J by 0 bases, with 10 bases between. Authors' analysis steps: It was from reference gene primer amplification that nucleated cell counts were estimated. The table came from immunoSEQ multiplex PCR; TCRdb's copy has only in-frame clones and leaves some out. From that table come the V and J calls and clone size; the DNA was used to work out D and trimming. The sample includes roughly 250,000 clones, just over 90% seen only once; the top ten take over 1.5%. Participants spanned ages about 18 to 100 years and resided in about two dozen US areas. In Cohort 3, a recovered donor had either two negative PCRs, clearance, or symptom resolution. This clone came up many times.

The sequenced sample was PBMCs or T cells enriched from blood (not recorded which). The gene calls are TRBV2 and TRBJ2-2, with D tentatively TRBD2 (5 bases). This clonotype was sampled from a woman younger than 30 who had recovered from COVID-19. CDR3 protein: CASCRDANTGELFF. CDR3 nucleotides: TGTGCCAGCTGCCGGGATGCGAACACCGGGGAGCTGTTTTTT.